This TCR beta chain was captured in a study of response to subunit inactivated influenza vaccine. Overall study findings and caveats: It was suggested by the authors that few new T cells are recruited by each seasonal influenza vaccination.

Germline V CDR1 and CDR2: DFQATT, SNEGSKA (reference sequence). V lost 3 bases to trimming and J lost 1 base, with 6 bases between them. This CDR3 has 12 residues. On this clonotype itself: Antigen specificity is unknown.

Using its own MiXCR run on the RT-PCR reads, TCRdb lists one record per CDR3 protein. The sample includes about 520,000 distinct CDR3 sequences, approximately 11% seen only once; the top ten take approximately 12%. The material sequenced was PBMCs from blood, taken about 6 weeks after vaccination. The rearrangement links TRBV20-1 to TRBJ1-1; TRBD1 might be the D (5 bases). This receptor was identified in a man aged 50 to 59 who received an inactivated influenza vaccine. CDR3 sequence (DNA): TGCAGTGCTAGCACAGGGAACACTGAAGCTTTCTTT. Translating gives CSASTGNTEAFF.